This TCR beta chain comes out of a study of T cells in Graves' hyperthyroidism and ophthalmopathy (dated by TCRdb to about 2019). With regard to the full study: Peripheral blood samples were taken at initial diagnosis, before any treatment was given. A discovery cohort of about a hundred patients, approximately 45 with Graves' ophthalmopathy and fewer than 65 with stable Graves' hyperthyroidism, was used to find distinguishing TCR V-J signatures. For training and testing, the 100 or so patients in the discovery cohort were randomly divided in a 7:3 ratio. TCR Vbeta CDR3 sequencing of 120 to 150 peripheral blood samples (43 ophthalmopathy, under 80 hyperthyroidism and roughly 17 progressor patients) is reported in the paper. After blood sampling, hyperthyroidism patients were treated with methimazole at a starting dose of 30 mg daily, and ophthalmopathy patients were treated with high-dose intravenous methylprednisolone. An independent validation cohort of 18 to 20 hyperthyroidism patients and over 15 patients who later progressed to ophthalmopathy tested prospective prediction of ophthalmopathy. In addition, the study compared T-cell repertoires in thyroid tissue and in blood from about six Graves' hyperthyroidism patients.

The study at large found these results: In validation, the model predicted progression to ophthalmopathy with roughly 70% sensitivity and 72.22% specificity, a median of roughly seven months before onset. No statistical method was used to fix the sample size in advance, and group allocation was not hidden from the investigators. A 13 V-J signature model separated ophthalmopathy from stable hyperthyroidism, with approximately 86% sensitivity and about 81% specificity in cross-validation and 80%/75% in testing. Most expanded thyroid clonotypes (frequency above 0.001) were also found in blood, which suggests that blood repertoires may mirror thyroid immune responses.

The TCR beta CDR3 regions were amplified from RNA transcripts. The TCR CDR3 was subjected to a first round of RT-PCR using the HTBI primer set and the Qiagen OneStep RT-PCR kit. A second multiplex PCR round built the libraries, followed by size selection and purification. The libraries were sequenced on an Illumina HiSeq2000 using paired-end 100 bp reads. Concerning the study's data processing: Raw data were processed with SOAPnuke, discarding reads with adapters, uncalled bases, mean Phred below 15, or no exact constant-primer or identifier match. High-quality paired reads were merged with COPE v1.2.5, and unique nucleotide sequences were defined as clonotypes. Clonotypes were aligned to IMGT TRBV, TRBD and TRBJ reference segments using MiTCR v1.1. Analysis was restricted to V-J combinations with a frequency above 0.0001, which covered about 99% of repertoires. The TCS score was defined as the ratio of F50 (clonal expansion) to E x V (chaos), calculated using BLOSUM62-based TCRdist between CDR3 peptides within each V-J. Welch's t-statistics and random forest reduced around 550 V-J features to about 13, which were used in a naive Bayes classifier (R e1071). The public reads were run again by TCRdb, first through fastp at Q25 and then through MiXCR, and only productive beta chains were kept. Rows are unified per CDR3 protein, each entry keeping the most common DNA and genes. TCRdb, not the original authors, processed these V and J calls. The sample has 700,000 or so distinct CDR3 sequences on record, 15% to 20% of them singletons. The ten top clones hold under 10% of the sample.

This clonotype was observed many times. Its cognate antigen has yet to be identified. Base qualities are not at hand, and no much larger clone is one base apart. From the cysteine through the phenylalanine, the CDR3 covers 14 amino acids. The retained sequence is limited to the CDR3, 42 bases, with the frame set at the first base. Per the germline V gene, SGHRS is the CDR1 and YFSETQ is the CDR2. Trimming removed 4 bases from V and 1 base from J, leaving 11 bases between the germline ends. Stable Graves' hyperthyroidism was defined as no progression to ophthalmopathy during 18 months of follow-up. Hyperthyroidism patients were aged 18 to 65 years and newly diagnosed, with disease duration of less than 2 months. The study excluded patients with uncontrolled infections, other autoimmune diseases, pregnancy or lactation. Clinical symptoms, serum thyroxine and TRAb, thyroid ultrasound, and orbital computed tomography formed the basis for the diagnoses. PBMCs were isolated from approximately 10 ml of fresh peripheral blood by Ficoll-Paque density gradient centrifugation. Trizol reagent was used to extract total RNA, and RNA quality was then checked on an Agilent 2100 Bioanalyzer.

The receptor chain draws on TRBV5-1 and TRBJ1-1; no confident D gene assignment can be made. Sequencing was done on a sample of blood. The sequence derives from a man aged 18-30 years with Graves' hyperthyroidism. The nucleotides are TGCGCCAGCAGCCGACCCCCGGGGAACACTGAAGCTTTCTTT. Its translation reads: CASSRPPGNTEAFF.